Below, 28 T cell receptor beta chains from the same sample are listed, as sequenced in a study of T-cell memory formation after mild COVID-19. TCRdb re-derived calls from the 5' RACE reads in MiXCR, one entry per CDR3 protein. The repertoire holds about 440,000 distinct CDR3 sequences, with around 20% as singletons. The specimen was PBMCs or a T cell subset sorted from them (not recorded which). The receptors originated from an adult woman who had mild COVID-19 (a few samples of this study predate the infection). Cell type and time point are not known.

The table lists this clonotype with a few counts. This chain links TRBV2 with TRBJ2-1; D is unresolved. This CDR3 region has 14 residues. Deletions cut 7 bases from V and 2 bases from J, with 12 bases between. From germline, CDR1 is SNHLY and CDR2 FYNNEI. Here the CDR3 DNA reads TGTGCCAGCACGATACCTGGGACCTACAATGAGCAGTTCTTC. Protein sequence: CASTIPGTYNEQFF.

The chain couples TRBV7-2 to TRBJ1-5, with D possibly TRBD1 on 6 matching bases. Looked up from germline, CDR1 is SGHTA and CDR2 is FQGNSA. CDR3 length: 16 residues. V shed 2 bases and J shed 2 bases, with 13 bases lying between them. The DNA of the CDR3 is TGTGCCAGCAGCTTACATCAGGGGTTAGGCAATCAGCCCCAGCATTTT. As protein: CASSLHQGLGNQPQHF. The entire variable domain, with the rest obtained from reference TRBV7-2 and TRBJ1-5, is as follows: GAGVSQSPSNKVTEKGKDVELRCDPISGHTALYWYRQSLGQGLEFLIYFQGNSAPDKSGLPSDRFSAERTGGSVSTLTIQRTQQEDSAVYLCASSLHQGLGNQPQHFGDGTRLSIL.

The sample holds a few counts of this clonotype. The chain carries TRBV12-3 or TRBV12-4 and TRBJ2-1; TRBD2 matches 10 bases. The J segment lost 6 bases and the V segment lost 5 bases, leaving 7 bases of the junction unmatched. The CDR3 consists of 15 residues. DNA of the CDR3: TGTGCCAGCAGTCGATTAGCGGGAGGACCCAATGAGCAGTTCTTC. Its translation: CASSRLAGGPNEQFF.

This clonotype was observed a handful of times. The J gene is TRBJ2-3, the V gene TRBV6-5; D gene ambiguous. The CDR3 length is 15 residues. Trimming took off 6 bases at V and 0 bases at J, with 13 bases between the two ends. Germline CDR1 is MNHEY and CDR2 is SVGAGI. The CDR3 DNA follows: TGTGCCAGCAGGAGTGTGTTCACTAGCACAGATACGCAGTATTTT. It encodes CASRSVFTSTDTQYF.

This sequence joins TRBV10-3 and TRBJ2-7, with 7 bases fitting TRBD2. CDR1 is ENHRY and CDR2 is SYGVKD in the germline V gene. The J segment lost 5 bases and the V segment lost 5 bases, leaving 3 bases of the junction unmatched. There are 12 residues in the CDR3. CDR3 amino acids: CAISPSGDEQYF. The CDR3 bases are TGTGCCATCAGTCCCAGCGGGGACGAGCAGTACTTC.

This clonotype was observed a few times. The rearrangement links TRBV2 to TRBJ2-3, with D perhaps being TRBD1 or TRBD2 (6 bases each). Deletions cut 6 bases from V and 6 bases from J, with 22 bases between. The length of the CDR3 is 16 residues. Germline CDR1 reads SNHLY; CDR2 reads FYNNEI. CDR3 nucleotide sequence: TGTGCCAGCAGGTCCGAAGGAGGGGGGCTAATGGATACGCAGTATTTT. Translating it yields CASRSEGGGLMDTQYF.

The chain is built from TRBV18 and TRBJ2-1; D is undetermined. V was pared by 5 bases and J by 2 bases, with 10 bases between. The length of the CDR3 is 14 residues. Germline CDR1 is KGHSH and CDR2 is LQKENI. CDR3 amino acids: CASSLNKAYNEQFF. The CDR3 nucleotides read TGTGCCAGCTCATTAAACAAGGCCTACAATGAGCAGTTCTTC.

This clonotype came up a few times. V usage is TRBV3-1 and J usage is TRBJ2-7; D may be TRBD1 (6 bases). Per the germline V gene, CDR1 is LGHDT and CDR2 is YNNKEL (reference sequence). Trimming cost V 4 bases and J 2 bases, with 9 bases left between them. CDR3 length: 13 amino acids. The CDR3 region has the DNA TGTGCCAGCAGCCGGGCAGGGGCCTACGAGCAGTACTTC. Residues: CASSRAGAYEQYF.

V usage is TRBV4-1 and J usage is TRBJ1-5; D unclear. Germline values: CDR1 MGHRA, CDR2 YSYEKL. This CDR3 contains 13 residues. V was shortened by 1 base and J by 6 bases, with 7 bases between the two germline ends. The CDR3 DNA reads as TGCGCCAGCAGCCAAGGAATAGGTCAGCCCCAGCATTTT. Translating it yields CASSQGIGQPQHF.

This chain connects TRBV14 to TRBJ1-2; D gene ambiguous. V was pared by 1 base and J by 0 bases, with 9 bases between. The CDR3 contains 15 residues. Germline-derived CDR1 and CDR2 are SGHDN and FVKESK. The CDR3 nucleotides read TGTGCCAGCAGCCAAGTTTCCGGAACTAACTATGGCTACACCTTC. Its translation: CASSQVSGTNYGYTF.

The gene calls are TRBV7-2 and TRBJ2-3; maybe TRBD2 (6 bases). CDR1 SGHTA and CDR2 FQGNSA come from the germline V gene. This CDR3 comprises 16 residues. Trimming took off 1 base at V and 0 bases at J, with 11 bases between the two ends. The CDR3 nucleotides are TGTGCCAGCAGCTTAGAGTCGGGGGTGAGCACAGATACGCAGTATTTT. It yields the protein CASSLESGVSTDTQYF.

This sequence joins TRBV25-1 and TRBJ1-4; D call uncertain. CDR3 length equals 12 residues. The V end was cut by 4 bases, the J end by 11 bases, with 11 bases between. Germline V gives CDR1 MGHDK, CDR2 SYGVNS. The CDR3 loop is CASSADPRKLFF. The DNA for the CDR3 is TGTGCCAGCAGTGCTGACCCTAGGAAACTGTTTTTT.

The rearrangement links TRBV20-1 to TRBJ2-1; D unclear. Germline V gene lookup returns CDR1 DFQATT and CDR2 SNEGSKA (reference sequence). The CDR3 extends over 14 amino acids. The CDR3 loop reads CSLLVGSTYNEQFF. CDR3 in DNA: TGCAGCCTTCTCGTTGGAAGTACTTACAATGAGCAGTTCTTC.

The chain recombines TRBV6-2 or TRBV6-3 with TRBJ2-7; TRBD2 matches 11 bases. The CDR3 has 14 residues. Germline V gene data show CDR1 as MNHEY and CDR2 as SVGEGT. J was trimmed by 2 bases and V by 8 bases; bases with no gene match: 5. The CDR3 bases are TGTGCCAGCGGTAGACTAGCGGGACCCTACGAGCAGTACTTC. Translation gives CASGRLAGPYEQYF.

This clonotype showed up just a few times. The chain uses TRBV5-6 and TRBJ2-1, with TRBD2 matching over 8 bases. Germline V gives CDR1 SGHDT, CDR2 YYEEEE. The CDR3 totals 14 residues. The V and J ends lost 7 bases and 3 bases, in that order; junction bases with no gene match: 6. The CDR3 protein is CASSGGGFYNEQFF. In DNA, the CDR3 is TGTGCCAGCTCGGGCGGGGGGTTCTACAATGAGCAGTTCTTC.

This clonotype has only a few counts. The gene calls are TRBV6-2 or TRBV6-3 and TRBJ1-1, with D possibly TRBD1 on 5 matching bases. CDR1 and CDR2 from the germline V gene are MNHEY and SVGEGT. V was shortened by 2 bases and J by 4 bases, with 20 bases between the two germline ends. This CDR3 comprises 17 residues. In nucleotides, the CDR3 is TGTGCCAGCAGTTACGGGACTGCCTTGGGTACCGGCACTGAAGCTTTCTTT. It yields the protein CASSYGTALGTGTEAFF.

This clonotype was seen more than once but under ten times. V gene TRBV12-3 or TRBV12-4 combines with J gene TRBJ2-3; 10 nucleotides match TRBD1. The V gene end was trimmed by 6 bases and the J gene end by 0 bases; junction bases not matched to a gene: 3. This CDR3 has 15 amino acids. CDR3 loop: CASSRTGGSTDTQYF. In nucleotides, the CDR3 is TGTGCCAGCAGCCGGACAGGGGGAAGCACAGATACGCAGTATTTT.

This clonotype was seen only a few times. The chain carries TRBV6-6 and TRBJ2-3; D unresolved. Trimming pared 2 bases from V and 5 bases from J, leaving 11 bases between. The CDR3 is made up of 14 amino acids. Germline-derived CDR1 and CDR2 are MNHNY and SVGAGI (reference sequence). The CDR3 spells CASSYGVLGDTQYF. The DNA for the CDR3 is TGTGCCAGCAGTTACGGGGTGCTGGGAGATACGCAGTATTTT.

This clonotype was seen a handful of times. The gene calls are TRBV5-1 and TRBJ1-1, with 8 bases identical to TRBD1. The germline V gene encodes CDR1 SGHRS and CDR2 YFSETQ. This CDR3 is built from 17 residues. After removal of 1 base from V and 6 bases from J, the junction contained 14 bases not matched to a gene. The CDR3 reads CASSLYFQGAMDAEAFF. Written as DNA, the CDR3 is TGCGCCAGCAGCTTGTATTTCCAGGGGGCCATGGACGCTGAAGCTTTCTTT.

This clonotype was seen more than once but under ten times. The chain is built from TRBV10-3 and TRBJ2-4, with 9 nucleotides matching TRBD1. Trimming cost V 4 bases and J 7 bases; bases outside gene matches: 11. The length of the CDR3 is 16 residues. CDR1 and CDR2 (germline): ENHRY, SYGVKD. This CDR3 reads CAISATPGQGGNIQYF. The CDR3 DNA reads as TGTGCCATCAGTGCCACCCCGGGACAGGGAGGCAACATTCAGTACTTC.

The chain uses TRBV7-9 and TRBJ1-1; the match to TRBD1 covers 9 bases. This CDR3 is 17 amino acids long. Germline assignment: CDR1 SEHNR and CDR2 FQNEAQ (reference sequence). V lost 5 bases and J lost 4; bases outside the gene matches: 14. The CDR3 bases are TGTGCCAGCAGCCACGGACAGGAGAAGGGACAGGGCACTGAAGCTTTCTTT. Translated, it gives CASSHGQEKGQGTEAFF.

This clonotype was counted between two and nine times. The gene calls are TRBV3-1 and TRBJ2-7; TRBD2 agrees at 12 bases. CDR1 is LGHDT, CDR2 YNNKEL, per germline (reference sequence). V gave up 4 bases and J gave up 7 bases; unmatched junction bases: 5. CDR3 length: 14 residues. CDR3 sequence (DNA): TGTGCCAGCAGCCTCGGACTAGCGGGGCGGGAGCAGTACTTC. This sequence encodes CASSLGLAGREQYF.

The chain has TRBV7-2 and TRBJ2-7; TRBD1 matches at 7 bases. The V segment lost 5 bases and the J segment 5 bases; nucleotides outside the gene matches: 9. From germline, CDR1 is SGHTA and CDR2 FQGNSA. The CDR3 has 14 amino acids. The CDR3 DNA is TGTGCCAGCAGCCCAAACAGGGGTTCTAACGAGCAGTACTTC. This sequence encodes CASSPNRGSNEQYF.

This clonotype was detected only a few times. The chain couples TRBV29-1 to TRBJ2-1; TRBD2 might be the D (5 bases). Trimming shortened V by 7 bases and J by 0 bases, and 16 bases separated the two germline ends. The germline gives CDR1 SQVTM, CDR2 ANQGSEA. CDR3 size: 15 residues. CDR3 DNA: TGCAGCGCGAAGTCGGGTGGGAGCTCCTACAATGAGCAGTTCTTC. As protein: CSAKSGGSSYNEQFF.

Only one count was recorded for this clonotype. The chain joins TRBV28 to TRBJ2-7; unclear D gene. V dropped 6 bases and J dropped 3 bases, with 15 bases sitting between them. This CDR3 is 14 amino acids long. The germline gives CDR1 MDHEN, CDR2 SYDVKM. As DNA, the CDR3 is TGTGCCAGCAGCCTATCCAGCACGGACTACGAGCAGTACTTC. Translating gives CASSLSSTDYEQYF.

This chain connects TRBV12-3 or TRBV12-4 to TRBJ1-1, with D possibly being TRBD1 (5 bases). The CDR3 extends over 14 amino acids. Deletions cut 2 bases from V and 6 bases from J, with 13 bases between. CDR3 loop: CASSLSLQGPEAFF. The DNA for the CDR3 is TGTGCCAGCAGTTTATCCCTTCAGGGCCCTGAAGCTTTCTTT.

CDR3 loop: CASSMSQRQAKPHEQYF. CDR3 nucleotides: TGTGCCAGTAGTATGAGTCAGCGACAGGCAAAACCTCACGAGCAGTACTTC. The chain carries TRBV19 and TRBJ2-7; perhaps TRBD1 as D (6 bases). Trimming took 3 bases from V and 5 from J, leaving 23 bases between them. In germline, CDR1 is LNHDA, CDR2 SQIVND (reference sequence). There are 17 residues in the CDR3.

This rearrangement joins TRBV12-3 or TRBV12-4 to TRBJ2-5; 9 bases agree with TRBD1. CDR3 length: 16 amino acids. The trim removed 5 bases at V and 4 bases at J, leaving 11 bases unmatched. CDR3 sequence (DNA): TGTGCCAGCAGTGCGCCCGGGACAGGGTTTCGAGAGACCCAGTACTTC. Protein sequence: CASSAPGTGFRETQYF.